The 9 T cell receptor beta chains below all came from one sample that was sequenced in a study of tumor-infiltrating lymphocytes in primary liver carcinoma (dated 2017 in TCRdb). Total RNA and DNA were co-extracted without cell sorting from roughly 20-30 mg of bulk tissue using the AllPrep DNA/RNA mini kit. The data were produced on an Illumina HiSeq 2500. Starting from roughly 500 ng total RNA, TCRbeta-specific cDNA was produced by reverse transcription with a constant-region primer and ProtoScript II reverse transcriptase. TCRbeta libraries were built with three nested multiplex PCR rounds, a slightly modified ARM-PCR procedure. Each of the first two PCR rounds ran for about 10 cycles and used multiplex TRBV1-TRBV30 forward primers together with a Cbeta reverse primer. TCRdb handled the public reads itself, with Q25 trimming in fastp and clone calling in MiXCR, and kept productive beta chains. Merged by CDR3 protein, the rows form single entries marked with the most common genes and DNA. This sample lists approximately 30,000 distinct CDR3 sequences; 71% were detected once. Roughly 30% of the sample goes to the ten largest clones.

The specimen was liver tumor tissue from sampling region 3. In the paper's terms, the cell subset or site label means: tumor region T3, left-lateral pole. These receptors came from a woman aged 25 to 39 with primary liver carcinoma and hepatitis B virus infection.

In regard to this clonotype: A read error may be the cause here, since a much bigger clone is one base away. The chain links TRBV11-2 to TRBJ1-1; TRBD1 might be the D (6 bases). Germline values: CDR1 SGHAT, CDR2 FQNNGV. This CDR3 spans 15 amino acids. In DNA, the CDR3 is TGTGTCAGCAACGTAGACGGACAGTTTAACACTGAAGCTTTCTTT. Translated: CVSNVDGQFNTEAFF.

Note on this clonotype: One end of the junction is discordant with germline, which a read error may explain. J is TRBJ2-5 and V is TRBV12-3 or TRBV12-4; perhaps D is TRBD1 or TRBD2 (5 bases each). This CDR3 is 15 amino acids long. In nucleotides, the CDR3 is TGTGCCAGGAGCACCTACCCAGGGAGCGAAGAGACCCAGAACTTC. This encodes CARSTYPGSEETQNF.

About this clonotype itself: The conserved phenylalanine or tryptophan is not found at the CDR3 terminus, so this likely reflects a read error. It is unclear where the CDR3 begins or ends on the DNA, so no DNA is shown, and the CDR3 is as TCRdb lists it. The chain combines TRBV6-5 with TRBJ2-7; the D call TRBD2 from the table was never checked on the DNA. CDR1 MNHEY and CDR2 SVGAGI come from the germline V gene. 13 amino acids form the CDR3, both terminal residues included. The CDR3: CASNYEEGYEQYI.

About this clonotype itself: A much larger clone differs by one base, so this may be a read error. The genes are TRBV11-2 and TRBJ2-7; D is possibly TRBD2 (5 bases). Germline V gene data show CDR1 as SGHAT and CDR2 as FQNNGV. There are 14 residues in the CDR3. The chain's CDR3 is CVSSFQTLRGEQYF. CDR3 coding DNA: TGTGTCAGCAGCTTTCAGACACTCCGGGGCGAGCAGTACTTC.

This clonotype has more than one count but fewer than ten. A much larger clone lies one base from this, so it may be a read error. No conserved phenylalanine or tryptophan is present at the end of the CDR3, so a read error is the likely explanation. The limits of the CDR3 on the DNA are not certain, so only TCRdb's listed CDR3 is given. The CDR3 sequence: CASSLVSGTNIQHS. The chain joins TRBV28 to TRBJ2-4; TRBD1 is taken as the D call from the table, unchecked against the DNA. Germline V lookup: CDR1 MDHEN, CDR2 SYDVKM. The CDR3 region is 14 residues in length, termini included.

This clonotype has a handful of counts. The germline gene is not matched at one end of the junction; a read error may be the cause. The chain links TRBV28 to TRBJ2-7; 12 positions match TRBD1. This CDR3 has 14 amino acids. Germline lookup yields CDR1 MDHEN and CDR2 SYDVKM. This chain's CDR3 is CASNSTGTGGEHYF. CDR3 coding DNA: TGTGCCAGCAATTCAACCGGGACAGGGGGCGAGCATTACTTC.

In regard to this clonotype: Possible read error: a much larger clone is one base away. The V call is TRBV10-3, the J call TRBJ2-5; maybe TRBD2 (5 bases). Trimming cost V 10 bases and J 2 bases, with 17 bases left between them. Germline V gene lookup returns CDR1 ENHRY and CDR2 SYGVKD. This CDR3 contains 14 residues. As DNA, the CDR3 is TGTGCCAGCCGAGAGGGAGCTAGACAAGAGACCCAGTACTTC. It codes for CASREGARQETQYF.

There are a few counts of this clonotype. The rearrangement joins TRBV11-1 to TRBJ1-5; D perhaps matches TRBD1 (5 bases). V was cut by 5 bases and J by 7 bases, with 21 bases left in between. CDR3 size: 16 residues. CDR1 and CDR2 (germline): SGHAT, FQDESV (reference sequence). The CDR3 coding sequence is TGTGCCAGCAGCCTACCATATAGGGCATGGGGCCAGCCCCAGCATTTT. Translated: CASSLPYRAWGQPQHF.

This clonotype has only one observation. This sequence may be a read error, since a much larger clone differs from it by one base. This chain links TRBV11-2 with TRBJ2-1; 7 bases are a match to TRBD2. Trimming at V came to 6 bases and at J to 10 bases, leaving 12 bases not matched to a gene. Germline CDR1 SGHAT, CDR2 FQNNGV. The CDR3 is 14 amino acids. CDR3 nucleotide sequence: TGTGCCAGCAGTCCCGCGCGGGGGACCCAAGAGCAGTTCTTC. Encoded protein: CASSPARGTQEQFF.